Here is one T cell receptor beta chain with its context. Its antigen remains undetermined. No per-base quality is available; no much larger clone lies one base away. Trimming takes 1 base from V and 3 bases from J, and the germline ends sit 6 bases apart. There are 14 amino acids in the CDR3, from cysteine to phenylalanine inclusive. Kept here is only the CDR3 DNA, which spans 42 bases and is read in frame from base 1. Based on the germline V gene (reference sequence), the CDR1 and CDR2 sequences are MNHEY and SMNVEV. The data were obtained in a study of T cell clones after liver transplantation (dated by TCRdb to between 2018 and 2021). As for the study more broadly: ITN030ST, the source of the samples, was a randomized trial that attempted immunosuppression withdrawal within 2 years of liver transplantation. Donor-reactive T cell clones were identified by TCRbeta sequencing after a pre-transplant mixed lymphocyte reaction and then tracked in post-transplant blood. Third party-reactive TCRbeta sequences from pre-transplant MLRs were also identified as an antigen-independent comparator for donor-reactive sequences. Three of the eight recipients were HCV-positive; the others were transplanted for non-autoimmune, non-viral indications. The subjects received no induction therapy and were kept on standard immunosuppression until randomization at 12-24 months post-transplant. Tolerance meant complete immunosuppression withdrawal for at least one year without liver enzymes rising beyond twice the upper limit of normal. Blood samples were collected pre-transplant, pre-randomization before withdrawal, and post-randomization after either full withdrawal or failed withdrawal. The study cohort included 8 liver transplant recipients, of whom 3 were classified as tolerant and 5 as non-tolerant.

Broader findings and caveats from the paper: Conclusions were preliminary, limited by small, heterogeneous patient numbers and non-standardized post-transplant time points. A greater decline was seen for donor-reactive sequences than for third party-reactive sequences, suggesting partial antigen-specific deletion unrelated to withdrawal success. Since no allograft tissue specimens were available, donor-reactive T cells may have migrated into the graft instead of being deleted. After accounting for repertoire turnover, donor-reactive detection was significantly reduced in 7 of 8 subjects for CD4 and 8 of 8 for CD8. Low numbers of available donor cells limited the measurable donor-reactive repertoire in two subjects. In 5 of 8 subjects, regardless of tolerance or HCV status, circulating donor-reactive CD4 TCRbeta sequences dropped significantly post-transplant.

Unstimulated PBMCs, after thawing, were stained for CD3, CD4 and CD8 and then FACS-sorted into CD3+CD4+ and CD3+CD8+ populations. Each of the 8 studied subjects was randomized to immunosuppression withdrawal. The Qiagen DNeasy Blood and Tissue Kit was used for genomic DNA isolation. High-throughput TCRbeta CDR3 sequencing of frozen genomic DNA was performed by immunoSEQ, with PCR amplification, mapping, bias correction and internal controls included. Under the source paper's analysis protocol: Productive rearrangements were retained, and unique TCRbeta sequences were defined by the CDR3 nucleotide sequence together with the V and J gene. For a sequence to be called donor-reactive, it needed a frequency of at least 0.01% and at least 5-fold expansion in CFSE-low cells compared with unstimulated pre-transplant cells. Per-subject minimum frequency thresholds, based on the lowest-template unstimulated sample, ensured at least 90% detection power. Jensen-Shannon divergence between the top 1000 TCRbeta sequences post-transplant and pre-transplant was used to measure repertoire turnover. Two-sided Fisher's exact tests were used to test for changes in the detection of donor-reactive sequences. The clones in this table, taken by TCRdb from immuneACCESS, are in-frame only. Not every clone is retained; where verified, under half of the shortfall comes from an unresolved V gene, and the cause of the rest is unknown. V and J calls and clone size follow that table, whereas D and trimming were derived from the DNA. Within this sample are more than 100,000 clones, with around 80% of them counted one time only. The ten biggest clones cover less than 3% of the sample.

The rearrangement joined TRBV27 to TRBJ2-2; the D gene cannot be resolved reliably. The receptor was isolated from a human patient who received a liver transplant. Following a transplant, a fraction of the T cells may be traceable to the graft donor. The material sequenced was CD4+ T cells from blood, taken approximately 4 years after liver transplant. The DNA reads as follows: TGTGCCAGCAGTTTATTGGCAGACACCGGGGAGCTGTTTTTT. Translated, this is CASSLLADTGELFF.